This TCR beta chain was retrieved from a study of cytomegalovirus exposure and HLA in healthy donors. Germline lookup yields CDR1 SSHAT and CDR2 FNYEAQ (reference sequence). The CDR3 loop spans 14 amino acids. Trimming cost V 5 bases and J 5 bases; bases outside gene matches: 6. Broader study findings: The majority of TCR sequences were rare, yet some public TCRs appeared in many donors.

About this clone itself: Its antigen is unknown.

In the PCR, 60 Vbeta and 13 Jbeta primers were used. The assay was immunoSEQ multiplex PCR, and TCRdb's table has in-frame clones only and misses some. This sample yields over 40,000 clones, of which about 85% are seen a single time; more than 7.5% belongs to the top ten. V and J are TRBV7-7 and TRBJ2-5; 9 nucleotides agree with TRBD1. The source of this sequence is a woman between 40 and 55 years old in good health and CMV-seropositive. Sequenced: PBMCs. The CDR3 spells CASSRTGTGETQYF. For the CDR3, the DNA is TGTGCCAGCAGCCGAACCGGGACAGGGGAGACCCAGTACTTC.